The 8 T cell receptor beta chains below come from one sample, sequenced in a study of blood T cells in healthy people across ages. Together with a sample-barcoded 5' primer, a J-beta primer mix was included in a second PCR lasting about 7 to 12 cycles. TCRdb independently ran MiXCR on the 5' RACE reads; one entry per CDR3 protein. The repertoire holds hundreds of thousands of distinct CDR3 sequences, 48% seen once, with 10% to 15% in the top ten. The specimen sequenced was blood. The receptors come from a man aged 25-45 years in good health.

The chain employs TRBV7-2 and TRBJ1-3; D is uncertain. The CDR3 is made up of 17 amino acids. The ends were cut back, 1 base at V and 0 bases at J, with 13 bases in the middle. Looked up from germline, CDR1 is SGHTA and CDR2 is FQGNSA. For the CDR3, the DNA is TGTGCCAGCAGCTTAGAGGGCAGGCGCTACTCTGGAAACACCATATATTTT. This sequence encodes CASSLEGRRYSGNTIYF.

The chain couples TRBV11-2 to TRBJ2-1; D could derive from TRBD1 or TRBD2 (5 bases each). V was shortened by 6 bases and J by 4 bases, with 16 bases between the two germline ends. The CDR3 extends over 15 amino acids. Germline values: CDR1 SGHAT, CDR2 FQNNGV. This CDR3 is CASRQLGDEYNEQFF. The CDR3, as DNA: TGTGCCAGCAGGCAGTTGGGGGACGAATACAATGAGCAGTTCTTC.

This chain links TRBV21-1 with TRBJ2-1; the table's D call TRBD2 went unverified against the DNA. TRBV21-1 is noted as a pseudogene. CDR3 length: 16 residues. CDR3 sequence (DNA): TGTGCCAGCAGCTTATCGACTAGCGGGAAAGACAATGAGCAGTTCTTC. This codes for CASSLSTSGKDNEQFF.

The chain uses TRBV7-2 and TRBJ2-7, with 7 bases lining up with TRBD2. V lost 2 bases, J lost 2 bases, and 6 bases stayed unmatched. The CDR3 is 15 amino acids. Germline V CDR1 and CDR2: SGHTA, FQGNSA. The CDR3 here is CASSLRNGGTYEQYF. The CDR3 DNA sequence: TGTGCCAGCAGCTTACGTAACGGGGGGACCTACGAGCAGTACTTC.

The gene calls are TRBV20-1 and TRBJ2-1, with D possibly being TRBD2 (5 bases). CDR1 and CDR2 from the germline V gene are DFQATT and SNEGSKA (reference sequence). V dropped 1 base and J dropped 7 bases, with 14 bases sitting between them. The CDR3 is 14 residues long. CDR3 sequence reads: CSARARVNTNEQFF. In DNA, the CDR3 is TGCAGTGCTAGAGCGAGGGTGAACACGAATGAGCAGTTCTTC.

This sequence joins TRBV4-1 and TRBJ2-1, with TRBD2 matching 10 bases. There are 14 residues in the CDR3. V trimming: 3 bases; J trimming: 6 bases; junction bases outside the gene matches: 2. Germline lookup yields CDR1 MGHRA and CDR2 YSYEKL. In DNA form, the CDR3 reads TGCGCCAGCAGCCACAGCGGGGGGGTCAATGAGCAGTTCTTC. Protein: CASSHSGGVNEQFF.

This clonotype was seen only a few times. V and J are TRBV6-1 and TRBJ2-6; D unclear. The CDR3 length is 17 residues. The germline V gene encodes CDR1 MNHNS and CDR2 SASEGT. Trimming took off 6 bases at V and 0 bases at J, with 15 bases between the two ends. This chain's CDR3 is CASRAAALYSGANVLTF. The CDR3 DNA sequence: TGTGCCAGCAGAGCCGCAGCACTATACTCTGGGGCCAACGTCCTGACTTTC.

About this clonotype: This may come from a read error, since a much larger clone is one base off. The CDR3 reads CASRRIKTNNEQFF. CDR3 coding DNA: TGTGCCAGCAGACGGATAAAAACTAACAATGAGCAGTTCTTC. The V gene is TRBV28, the J gene TRBJ2-1; D remains unclear. This CDR3 spans 14 amino acids. V dropped 6 bases and J dropped 5 bases, with 14 bases sitting between them. The V gene's germline CDR1 is MDHEN and CDR2 SYDVKM.